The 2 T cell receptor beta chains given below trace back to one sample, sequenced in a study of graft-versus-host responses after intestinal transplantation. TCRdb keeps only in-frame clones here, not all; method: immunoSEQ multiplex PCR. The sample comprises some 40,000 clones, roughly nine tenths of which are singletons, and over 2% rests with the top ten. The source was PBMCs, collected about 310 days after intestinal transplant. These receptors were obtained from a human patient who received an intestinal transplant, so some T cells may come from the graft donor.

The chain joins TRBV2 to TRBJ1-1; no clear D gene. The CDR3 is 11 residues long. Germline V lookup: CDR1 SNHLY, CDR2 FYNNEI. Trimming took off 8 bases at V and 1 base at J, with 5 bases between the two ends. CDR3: CASLGNTEAFF. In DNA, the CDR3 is TGTGCCAGCCTTGGGAACACTGAAGCTTTCTTT.

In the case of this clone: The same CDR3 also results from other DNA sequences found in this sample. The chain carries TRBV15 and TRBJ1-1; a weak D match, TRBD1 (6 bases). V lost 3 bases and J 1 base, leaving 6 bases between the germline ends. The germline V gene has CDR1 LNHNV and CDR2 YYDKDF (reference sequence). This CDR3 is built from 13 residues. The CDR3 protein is CATSRTGNTEAFF. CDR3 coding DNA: TGTGCCACCAGCAGGACAGGGAACACTGAAGCTTTCTTT. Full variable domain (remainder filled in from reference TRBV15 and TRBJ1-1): DAMVIQNPRYQVTQFGKPVTLSCSQTLNHNVMYWYQQKSSQAPKLLFHYYDKDFNNEADTPDNFQSRRPNTSFCFLDIRSPGLGDTAMYLCATSRTGNTEAFFGQGTRLTVV.